Listed below are T cell receptor beta chains from one sample, sequenced in a study of blood T cell repertoires in COVID-19. Clones were sequenced by immunoSEQ multiplex PCR, and TCRdb holds only the in-frame ones, with some missing. The data contain tens of thousands of clones, around nine tenths of them seen just once; the ten biggest clones take up 4% to 5.5%. The specimen sequenced was peripheral blood. All receptors derive from a man between 60 and 75 years old with COVID-19, enrolled during active disease. CDR3s include the opening cysteine and the closing phenylalanine or tryptophan. Fields, in order: V gene, J gene, D gene, CDR3 length, clone size, CDR3 protein, CDR3 DNA. D genes are given only for firm matches. Expanded clones are given a class, and other clones once, few, many or no size at all.

v_gene: TRBV19; j_gene: TRBJ1-2; d_gene: TRBD1; len: 14; abundance: medium-sized; CDR3aa: CASSIHRGNYGYTF; CDR3nt: TGTGCCAGTAGTATCCACAGGGGAAACTATGGCTACACCTTC
v_gene: TRBV7-2; j_gene: TRBJ1-1; d_gene: .; len: 13; abundance: .; CDR3aa: CASSLGQPSEAFF; CDR3nt: TGTGCCAGCAGCTTAGGACAGCCATCTGAAGCTTTCTTT
v_gene: TRBV9; j_gene: TRBJ2-2; d_gene: TRBD1; len: 16; abundance: once; CDR3aa: CASSETGTGPTGELFF; CDR3nt: TGTGCCAGCAGCGAGACCGGGACAGGGCCCACCGGGGAGCTGTTTTTT
v_gene: TRBV4-1; j_gene: TRBJ2-5; d_gene: TRBD1; len: 14; abundance: once; CDR3aa: CASSLPGQGKGQYF; CDR3nt: TGCGCCAGCAGCCTACCGGGACAGGGAAAGGGCCAGTACTTC
v_gene: TRBV5-5; j_gene: TRBJ1-3; d_gene: .; len: 15; abundance: .; CDR3aa: CASSGGDIGVNTIYF; CDR3nt: TGTGCCAGCAGCGGGGGGGACATAGGAGTAAACACCATATATTTT
v_gene: TRBV29-1; j_gene: TRBJ2-5; d_gene: TRBD2; len: 13; abundance: .; CDR3aa: CSVGGLAEETQYF; CDR3nt: TGCAGCGTTGGGGGACTAGCGGAAGAGACCCAGTACTTC
v_gene: TRBV18; j_gene: TRBJ1-6; d_gene: .; len: 14; abundance: few; CDR3aa: CASSPKQGDSPLHF; CDR3nt: TGTGCCAGCTCACCAAAGCAGGGCGATTCACCCCTCCACTTT
v_gene: TRBV10-1; j_gene: TRBJ2-3; d_gene: .; len: 14; abundance: .; CDR3aa: CASSDQGATDTQYF; CDR3nt: TGCGCCAGCAGTGATCAAGGGGCCACAGATACGCAGTATTTT
v_gene: TRBV30; j_gene: TRBJ2-3; d_gene: .; len: 12; abundance: .; CDR3aa: CAWSVLGDTQYF; CDR3nt: TGTGCCTGGAGTGTACTCGGAGATACGCAGTATTTT
v_gene: TRBV25-1; j_gene: TRBJ2-3; d_gene: .; len: 13; abundance: .; CDR3aa: CASSEQGWDTQYF; CDR3nt: TGTGCCAGCAGTGAACAGGGGTGGGATACGCAGTATTTT
v_gene: TRBV5-8; j_gene: TRBJ2-3; d_gene: TRBD1; len: 16; abundance: .; CDR3aa: CASSLRQGTSTDTQYF; CDR3nt: TGTGCCAGCAGCCTCCGACAGGGGACGTCCACAGATACGCAGTATTTT
v_gene: TRBV19; j_gene: TRBJ2-4; d_gene: TRBD1; len: 16; abundance: .; CDR3aa: CASSNRQGLSQNIQYF; CDR3nt: TGTGCCAGTAGTAACCGACAGGGGCTTTCGCAAAACATTCAGTACTTC
v_gene: TRBV9; j_gene: TRBJ1-1; d_gene: TRBD1; len: 14; abundance: .; CDR3aa: CASSVGQGNTEAFF; CDR3nt: TGTGCCAGCAGCGTTGGACAGGGAAACACTGAAGCTTTCTTT
v_gene: TRBV28; j_gene: TRBJ2-2; d_gene: TRBD1; len: 16; abundance: medium-sized; CDR3aa: CASSPFDRENTGELFF; CDR3nt: TGTGCCAGCAGTCCTTTCGACAGGGAGAACACCGGGGAGCTGTTTTTT
v_gene: TRBV27; j_gene: TRBJ2-7; d_gene: TRBD2; len: 14; abundance: .; CDR3aa: CASSDSSGGDEQYF; CDR3nt: TGTGCCAGCAGCGACAGTTCGGGAGGGGACGAGCAGTACTTC
v_gene: TRBV28; j_gene: TRBJ2-7; d_gene: .; len: 14; abundance: .; CDR3aa: CASSSGTGTYEQYF; CDR3nt: TGTGCCAGCAGTTCTGGAACGGGAACCTACGAGCAGTACTTC
v_gene: TRBV7-8; j_gene: TRBJ2-7; d_gene: .; len: 11; abundance: .; CDR3aa: CASTRDYEQYF; CDR3nt: TGTGCCAGCACTCGGGACTACGAGCAGTACTTC
v_gene: TRBV6-1; j_gene: TRBJ2-7; d_gene: .; len: 14; abundance: .; CDR3aa: CASSEETGRYEQYF; CDR3nt: TGTGCCAGCAGTGAAGAGACAGGGAGGTACGAGCAGTACTTC
v_gene: TRBV30; j_gene: TRBJ2-7; d_gene: .; len: 16; abundance: .; CDR3aa: CAWSRLGKGRTWEQYF; CDR3nt: TGTGCCTGGAGTCGACTGGGGAAAGGTCGGACATGGGAGCAGTACTTC
v_gene: TRBV7-9; j_gene: TRBJ1-1; d_gene: .; len: 11; abundance: .; CDR3aa: CASTTQWEAFF; CDR3nt: TGTGCCAGCACCACACAATGGGAAGCTTTCTTT
v_gene: TRBV19; j_gene: TRBJ1-4; d_gene: TRBD1; len: 15; abundance: .; CDR3aa: CASSTGTGRREKLFF; CDR3nt: TGTGCCAGTAGTACCGGGACAGGGAGGCGTGAAAAACTGTTTTTT
v_gene: TRBV27; j_gene: TRBJ2-3; d_gene: .; len: 15; abundance: .; CDR3aa: CASGRGRARTDTQYF; CDR3nt: TGTGCCAGCGGTAGGGGGAGGGCCCGCACAGATACGCAGTATTTT
v_gene: TRBV28; j_gene: TRBJ1-4; d_gene: TRBD1; len: 14; abundance: once; CDR3aa: CASKDGTGIRKLFF; CDR3nt: TGTGCCAGCAAAGACGGGACAGGGATCCGAAAACTGTTTTTT
v_gene: TRBV29-1; j_gene: TRBJ2-7; d_gene: .; len: 14; abundance: .; CDR3aa: CSVGGGGPVPEQYF; CDR3nt: TGCAGCGTTGGAGGCGGCGGTCCGGTCCCCGAGCAGTACTTC
v_gene: TRBV4-2; j_gene: TRBJ2-7; d_gene: .; len: 13; abundance: once; CDR3aa: CASSQASVYEQYF; CDR3nt: TGTGCCAGCAGCCAAGCTAGTGTTTACGAGCAGTACTTC
v_gene: TRBV7-9; j_gene: TRBJ2-7; d_gene: .; len: 16; abundance: .; CDR3aa: CASSYPGTMSSYEQYF; CDR3nt: TGTGCCAGCAGTTACCCCGGGACAATGAGCTCCTACGAGCAGTACTTC
v_gene: TRBV11-2; j_gene: TRBJ1-6; d_gene: .; len: 15; abundance: .; CDR3aa: CASSLSWTANSPLHF; CDR3nt: TGTGCCAGCAGTCTTTCGTGGACAGCTAATTCACCCCTCCACTTT
v_gene: TRBV5-4; j_gene: TRBJ2-1; d_gene: TRBD1; len: 13; abundance: .; CDR3aa: CASSKTGGDEQFF; CDR3nt: TGTGCCAGCAGCAAGACAGGGGGCGATGAGCAGTTCTTC
v_gene: TRBV6-6; j_gene: TRBJ2-6; d_gene: .; len: 15; abundance: .; CDR3aa: CASSIDTFWANVLTF; CDR3nt: TGTGCCAGCAGTATAGACACTTTCTGGGCCAACGTCCTGACTTTC
v_gene: TRBV3-1/TRBV3-2; j_gene: TRBJ2-7; d_gene: .; len: 13; abundance: .; CDR3aa: CASSQVSGGEQYF; CDR3nt: TGTGCCAGCAGCCAAGTCTCCGGGGGCGAGCAGTACTTC
v_gene: TRBV30; j_gene: TRBJ1-1; d_gene: .; len: 12; abundance: .; CDR3aa: CAWTRGDTEAFF; CDR3nt: TGTGCCTGGACCCGGGGGGACACTGAAGCTTTCTTT
v_gene: TRBV2; j_gene: TRBJ2-5; d_gene: .; len: 15; abundance: .; CDR3aa: CASSAGMGGGETQYF; CDR3nt: TGTGCCAGCAGTGCCGGAATGGGAGGGGGAGAGACCCAGTACTTC
v_gene: TRBV5-1; j_gene: TRBJ1-1; d_gene: .; len: 14; abundance: .; CDR3aa: CASSSMDPGVEAFF; CDR3nt: TGCGCCAGCAGCTCCATGGACCCAGGGGTTGAAGCTTTCTTT
v_gene: TRBV11-3; j_gene: TRBJ1-1; d_gene: .; len: 14; abundance: .; CDR3aa: CASSLIQGNTEAFF; CDR3nt: TGTGCCAGCAGCCTAATACAGGGCAACACTGAAGCTTTCTTT
v_gene: TRBV6-5; j_gene: TRBJ2-7; d_gene: TRBD1; len: 13; abundance: .; CDR3aa: CASRWTGGHEQYF; CDR3nt: TGTGCCAGCAGATGGACAGGGGGCCACGAGCAGTACTTC
v_gene: TRBV2; j_gene: TRBJ1-5; d_gene: .; len: 13; abundance: .; CDR3aa: CASSEESNQPQHF; CDR3nt: TGTGCCAGCAGTGAGGAGAGCAATCAGCCCCAGCATTTT
v_gene: TRBV30; j_gene: TRBJ2-7; d_gene: TRBD2; len: 13; abundance: .; CDR3aa: CAWSVGGRSEQYF; CDR3nt: TGTGCCTGGAGTGTAGGCGGGAGGTCCGAGCAGTACTTC